This paragraph covers one T cell receptor beta chain sequence. This sample is part of a study of blood T cell repertoires in COVID-19. The CDR3 has 13 residues. Trimming stripped 8 bases from V and 5 bases from J, with 15 bases between. CDR1 is LGHDT, CDR2 YNNKEL, per germline (reference sequence). Profiled with immunoSEQ multiplex PCR; TCRdb holds only in-frame clones, not every one. The top ten clones hold 13% of a sample with hundreds of thousands of clones, 75% to 90% of them seen once. Sequencing was carried out using peripheral blood. The sequence was obtained from a woman between 65 and 79 years old with COVID-19, enrolled during active disease. The chain couples TRBV3-1 (or the pseudogene TRBV3-2) to TRBJ2-5; TRBD2 might be the D (6 bases). The CDR3 sequence is CASWPGGVETQYF. For the CDR3, the DNA is TGTGCCAGCTGGCCAGGAGGGGTCGAGACCCAGTACTTC.